What follows are 9 T cell receptor beta chains derived from one specimen sequenced in a study of T-cell reconstitution after alpha-beta-depleted transplantation in children. A TCRbeta library incorporating unique molecular identifiers was prepared. One entry per CDR3 protein results from TCRdb running MiXCR on the PCR reads. Of about 300,000 distinct CDR3 sequences in the sample, roughly 7.8% were seen once. Whole-study results and caveats: At one year after transplant, newly produced T cells mostly accounted for T-cell counts and diversity.

For these receptors, no antigen is known. Sample: peripheral blood, taken 360 days after TCRalphabeta/CD19-depleted stem cell transplant. These receptors were obtained from a female patient aged 2-9 years who had a stem cell transplant for Fanconi anemia, so the T cells may come from the graft donor.

There are many counts of this clonotype. The gene calls are TRBV7-3 and TRBJ2-3, with no clear D. Germline CDR1 SGHTA, CDR2 FQGTGA. Trimming took 3 bases from V and 8 from J, leaving 9 bases between them. This CDR3 has 12 residues. CDR3 nucleotide sequence: TGTGCCAGCAGCTTTTCGGGCTCTACGCAGTATTTT. Amino acids: CASSFSGSTQYF.

The rearrangement links TRBV7-9 to TRBJ2-5; 7 bases line up with TRBD1. Losses at the gene ends were 2 bases for V and 2 bases for J; bases not matched to a gene: 5. CDR3 length: 15 amino acids. Germline CDR1 reads SEHNR; CDR2 reads FQNEAQ (reference sequence). CDR3 nucleotides: TGTGCCAGCAGCTTACCGTGGGACAGACAAGAGACCCAGTACTTC. Amino acids: CASSLPWDRQETQYF.

In its sample, this clonotype was seen many times. The V and J genes are TRBV20-1 and TRBJ2-7; the match to TRBD2 covers 9 bases. V was pared by 3 bases and J by 4 bases, with 7 bases of the junction left unmatched. The CDR3 sequence is 14 residues long. Germline V gene lookup returns CDR1 DFQATT and CDR2 SNEGSKA (reference sequence). The CDR3 sequence is CSASPGLAGYEQYF. As DNA, the CDR3 is TGCAGTGCTAGCCCGGGGCTAGCGGGATACGAGCAGTACTTC.

This clonotype was counted many times. This chain connects TRBV5-1 to TRBJ2-1, with D tentatively TRBD1 or TRBD2 (5 bases each). The germline gives CDR1 SGHRS, CDR2 YFSETQ. There are 15 residues in the CDR3. The ends were cut back, 4 bases at V and 5 bases at J, with 16 bases in the middle. This CDR3 reads CASSAGRDVHNEQFF. The CDR3 bases are TGCGCCAGCAGCGCCGGTCGGGACGTACACAATGAGCAGTTCTTC. Drawing the rest from reference TRBV5-1 and TRBJ2-1, the complete variable domain is KAGVTQTPRYLIKTRGQQVTLSCSPISGHRSVSWYQQTPGQGLQFLFEYFSETQRNKGNFPGRFSGRQFSNSRSEMNVSTLELGDSALYLCASSAGRDVHNEQFFGPGTRLTVL.

This clonotype was seen ten or more times. The chain is built from TRBV27 and TRBJ2-1, with a possible D match to TRBD1 (5 bases). The CDR3 has 15 residues. The germline V gene encodes CDR1 MNHEY and CDR2 SMNVEV (reference sequence). The V end lost 6 bases, the J end lost 2 bases, and 14 bases lay between the germline ends. CDR3 DNA: TGTGCCAGCAGCCCGCAGGGTAGCCCCTACAATGAGCAGTTCTTC. Translating gives CASSPQGSPYNEQFF.

This clonotype showed up many times. CDR3 amino acids: CASSLETVSGNTIYF. CDR3 DNA sequence: TGCGCCAGCAGCTTGGAGACAGTCTCTGGAAACACCATATATTTT. The chain uses TRBV5-1 and TRBJ1-3, with D maybe TRBD1 (5 bases). The V gene's germline CDR1 is SGHRS and CDR2 YFSETQ. CDR3 length: 15 amino acids. V lost 0 bases and J lost 0, with 7 bases in between.

This clonotype came up a few times. This chain links TRBV28 with TRBJ2-7; D may match TRBD1 or TRBD2 (5 bases each). The V end was cut by 2 bases, the J end by 6 bases, with 14 bases between. The germline gives CDR1 MDHEN, CDR2 SYDVKM. The CDR3 covers 14 residues. CDR3 sequence: CASSLGGGWGEQYV. CDR3 DNA: TGTGCCAGCAGTTTAGGGGGTGGTTGGGGCGAGCAGTACGTC.

This clonotype was detected many times. This chain connects TRBV5-1 to TRBJ1-2, with a tentative D call TRBD1 (6 bases). CDR1 and CDR2 from the germline V gene are SGHRS and YFSETQ. V lost 4 bases, J lost 8 bases, and 18 bases lay in between. This CDR3 has 14 amino acids. The CDR3 region has the DNA TGCGCCAGCAGCATTGACGGGGGCGCGAAGGGCTACACCTTC. Encoded protein: CASSIDGGAKGYTF.

In this sample, this clonotype turned up a few times. The junction departs from germline at one end; a sequencing error may be responsible. V is TRBV28 and J is TRBJ1-6; D is undetermined. The germline gives CDR1 MDHEN, CDR2 SYDVKM. CDR3 length: 16 amino acids. The CDR3 here is CARSRPLRSYNSPLHF. CDR3 nucleotide sequence: TGTGCCCGCAGCCGTCCCCTTAGGTCCTATAATTCACCCCTCCACTTT.